Sequencing of this T cell receptor (beta chain) was carried out in a study of identical twins. The CDR3 has 17 residues. The V gene's germline CDR1 is PRHDT and CDR2 FYEKMQ (reference sequence). V was clipped by 5 bases and J by 3 bases, with 23 bases between them. A remark on this clonotype: Its specificity is not known.

Whole-study results and caveats: The models gave estimates that fell short of the out-of-frame TCR alpha sharing seen in monozygotic twins. Out-of-frame beta chain sequences displayed weaker excess sharing between twins.

TCRdb reanalysed the 5' RACE reads using MiXCR and keeps one entry per CDR3 protein. Of around 530,000 distinct CDR3 sequences in the sample, nearly 15% were seen once. This sample was shared with a second study, whose subject was yellow fever vaccine responses in identical twins.

V and J are TRBV13 and TRBJ2-7; tentative D call: TRBD2 (6 bases). The clonotype was recovered from a woman under 30 in good health. The specimen sequenced was CD4+ T cells sorted from blood. The CDR3 sequence: CASSILTSGTRIYEQYF. DNA for the CDR3: TGTGCCAGCAGCATCCTCACATCCGGGACTCGGATCTACGAGCAGTACTTC.